These T cell receptor beta chains were read from a single sample in a study of cytomegalovirus exposure and HLA in healthy donors. Libraries were prepared by immunoSEQ multiplex PCR; TCRdb keeps only in-frame clonotypes and omits some of them. Seen here are around 120,000 clones, over 70% observed once, and the top ten hold less than 4.5%. The material sequenced was PBMCs. These receptors were collected from a woman aged 40-49 years in good health and CMV-seronegative. The CDR3 runs from the conserved cysteine through the conserved F or W. The D gene is left open where the match is weak. Size is omitted from some rows. Given values are once, few, many or a class for expanded clones.

v_gene	d_gene	j_gene	abundance	CDR3nt	CDR3aa
TRBV7-2	NA	TRBJ1-5	once	TGTGCCAGCAGCACCTCCTACAATCAGCCCCAGCATTTT	CASSTSYNQPQHF
TRBV7-2	NA	TRBJ2-3	few	TGTGCCAGCAGCCCCCAGGCAGATACGCAGTATTTT	CASSPQADTQYF
TRBV28	NA	TRBJ2-7	NA	TGTGCCAGCAGTTCCTCCTCCTACGAGCAGTACTTC	CASSSSSYEQYF
TRBV5-4	NA	TRBJ2-7	NA	TGTGCCAGCACACCGGGTGGTCGGCGGGGACCCTACGAGCAGTACTTC	CASTPGGRRGPYEQYF
TRBV7-2	TRBD2	TRBJ2-1	NA	TGTGCCAGCAGCCCACGGGGGGGCCGGTGGAATGAGCAGTTCTTC	CASSPRGGRWNEQFF
TRBV29-1	NA	TRBJ1-1	few	TGCAGCTTCAGGACAGCGAACACTGAAGCTTTCTTT	CSFRTANTEAFF
TRBV29-1	NA	TRBJ1-2	NA	TGCAGCGTTGCTCATAGCTATGGCTACACCTTC	CSVAHSYGYTF
TRBV23-1	NA	TRBJ2-5	once	TGCGCCAGCAGTCAATCGGCGGTCCAAGAGACCCAGTACTTC	CASSQSAVQETQYF
TRBV5-4	TRBD2	TRBJ2-3	NA	TGTGCCAGCAGCTTGCGGGGGGTGAGTGAAGATACGCAGTATTTT	CASSLRGVSEDTQYF
TRBV6-5	TRBD1	TRBJ1-3	NA	TGTGCCAGCCAAGGCCGTGACAGGGGGGGAAACACCATATATTTT	CASQGRDRGGNTIYF
TRBV28	NA	TRBJ1-1	NA	TGTGCCAGCACCTTACCCCACCTTTCCGGGACTGAAGCTTTCTTT	CASTLPHLSGTEAFF
TRBV6-6	TRBD2	TRBJ2-3	NA	TGTGCCAGCAGTTACTCACTAGCGGGACGGGCAGATACGCAGTATTTT	CASSYSLAGRADTQYF
TRBV5-6	TRBD1	TRBJ1-2	few	TGTGCCAGCAGCCAACCGGGACAGCAGGCCTACACCTTC	CASSQPGQQAYTF
TRBV5-1	NA	TRBJ1-1	NA	TGCGCCAGCAGCTTGTCAGGGATCATGAACACTGAAGCTTTCTTT	CASSLSGIMNTEAFF
TRBV7-9	NA	TRBJ1-1	NA	TGTGCCAGCAGCCCCCGGGGGAGAAACATGAACACTGAAGCTTTCTTT	CASSPRGRNMNTEAFF
TRBV11-2	TRBD1	TRBJ2-7	NA	TGTGCCAGCAGCTCAACCTGGGGGCAGGGGGCCAACGAGCAGTACTTC	CASSSTWGQGANEQYF
TRBV5-1	NA	TRBJ2-3	NA	TGCGCCAGCAGCTTTACGGGAGGCACAGATACGCAGTATTTT	CASSFTGGTDTQYF
TRBV5-4	TRBD1	TRBJ2-1	NA	TGTGCCAGCAGCATCCGACAGGGGGCGATCAATGAGCAGTTCTTC	CASSIRQGAINEQFF
TRBV7-9	TRBD2	TRBJ2-1	once	TGTGCCAGCAGCTCCACGACTAGCGGGGGGCCGGTTGAGCAGTTCTTC	CASSSTTSGGPVEQFF
TRBV5-5	NA	TRBJ1-2	NA	TGTGCCAGCAGCAAGAGACAGGAGGTAAACTATGGCTACACCTTC	CASSKRQEVNYGYTF
TRBV7-7	NA	TRBJ2-1	NA	TGTGCCAGCAGCTTAGCGGGGGGGCGGGGTGAGCAGTTCTTC	CASSLAGGRGEQFF
TRBV30	TRBD1	TRBJ2-2	NA	TGTGCCTGGAGTAGGCCAGGGGGCGCGTCCGGGGAGCTGTTTTTT	CAWSRPGGASGELFF
TRBV9	NA	TRBJ2-3	few	TGTGCCAGCAGCGTAGGTGTTAGCGGAGATACGCAGTATTTT	CASSVGVSGDTQYF
TRBV5-1	NA	TRBJ1-1	NA	TGCGCCAGCAGCTATGGGACTGGAGGGACTGAAGCTTTCTTT	CASSYGTGGTEAFF
TRBV10-3	TRBD2	TRBJ2-3	NA	TGTGCCATCAGTGAGTCTTCGGGAGGGGGCACAGATACGCAGTATTTT	CAISESSGGGTDTQYF
TRBV7-9	TRBD1	TRBJ1-3	NA	TGTGCCAGCAGACACTTTCCGGGACAGGGAACTGGAAACACCATATATTTT	CASRHFPGQGTGNTIYF
TRBV7-2	NA	TRBJ2-5	once	TGTGCCAGCAGCTCGAACAGCGGACTGAGGCCAAGGGAGACCCAGTACTTC	CASSSNSGLRPRETQYF
TRBV9	TRBD1	TRBJ1-2	NA	TGTGCCAGCAGCGTTTGGGAACAGGGGGCGATAGGCTACACCTTC	CASSVWEQGAIGYTF
TRBV25-1	TRBD1	TRBJ2-1	NA	TGTGCCAGCAGTAGACAGGGGGCGAGCAATGAGCAGTTCTTC	CASSRQGASNEQFF
TRBV5-1	TRBD1	TRBJ1-1	NA	TGCGCCAGCAGCTCTGGACAGGGGGCAATTGTCACTGAAGCTTTCTTT	CASSSGQGAIVTEAFF
TRBV9	NA	TRBJ2-5	NA	TGTGCCAGCAGCCCAAGAGCTGTTCCGGAGACCCAGTACTTC	CASSPRAVPETQYF
TRBV7-3	NA	TRBJ1-6	NA	TGTGCCAGCAGCACGGAGGGGTTAAATTCACCCCTCCACTTT	CASSTEGLNSPLHF
TRBV10-3	TRBD2	TRBJ2-5	once	TGTGCCATCTCGCAGGGGACTAGCGGGGGGATAGAGACCCAGTACTTC	CAISQGTSGGIETQYF
TRBV6-6	TRBD1	TRBJ2-7	NA	TGTGCCAGCAGTTACTCGACTGGGCCAGGGGGCGGCGAGCAGTACTTC	CASSYSTGPGGGEQYF
TRBV29-1	TRBD1	TRBJ1-1	NA	TGCAGCGTGGCCGGGACAGTGAACACTGAAGCTTTCTTT	CSVAGTVNTEAFF
TRBV7-2	NA	TRBJ2-4	NA	TGTGCCAGCAGCTTAGACGGGACAACTCTAGCCAAAAACATTCAGTACTTC	CASSLDGTTLAKNIQYF
TRBV6-4	NA	TRBJ2-5	NA	TGTGCCAGCAGCCCCGGTGAGCCCCAAGAGACCCAGTACTTC	CASSPGEPQETQYF
TRBV6-5	NA	TRBJ1-1	few	TGTGCCAGCAGAACACACCTCAACACTGAAGCTTTCTTT	CASRTHLNTEAFF
TRBV7-8	NA	TRBJ1-4	NA	TGTGCCAGCAGCCATTGGGGGCTGGATGAAAAACTGTTTTTT	CASSHWGLDEKLFF
TRBV7-6	TRBD1	TRBJ1-2	NA	TGTGCCAGCAGCCGCGACAGGGGCTATGGCTACACCTTC	CASSRDRGYGYTF
TRBV9	TRBD2	TRBJ2-2	NA	TGTGCCAGCAGCGTAGGAGTAGCGGGGGGGCCCAGCACCGGGGAGCTGTTTTTT	CASSVGVAGGPSTGELFF
TRBV1	NA	TRBJ1-2	once	TGCACCAGCAGCCATGATCGCGATGGCTACACCTTC	CTSSHDRDGYTF
TRBV9	NA	TRBJ1-1	few	TGTGCCAGCAGCGTAGGCGGGAAAGCGAACACTGAAGCTTTCTTT	CASSVGGKANTEAFF
TRBV2	NA	TRBJ2-3	NA	TGTGCCAGCAATGGTCTCTACACAGATACGCAGTATTTT	CASNGLYTDTQYF
TRBV6-5	NA	TRBJ1-1	once	TGTGCCAGCAGTTACTCGGGGGGATGGGGGACTGAAGCTTTCTTT	CASSYSGGWGTEAFF
TRBV4-1	TRBD2	TRBJ2-1	few	TGCGCCAGCAGCCAAGATATTCCGGGGGGGCGGGGTGAGCAGTTCTTC	CASSQDIPGGRGEQFF
TRBV2	NA	TRBJ1-2	NA	TGTGCCAGCAGTGAACGGGACTATGGCTACACCTTC	CASSERDYGYTF
TRBV5-1	NA	TRBJ1-4	NA	TGCGCCAGCAGCTTAGCAGTCTCAGGGGATGAAAAACTGTTTTTT	CASSLAVSGDEKLFF
TRBV6-5	NA	TRBJ2-5	few	TGTGCCAGCAGTGCGTTACAAGAGACCCAGTACTTC	CASSALQETQYF
TRBV25-1	NA	TRBJ1-2	NA	TGTGCCAGCAGTGAATCCGACACCTGGGATGGCTACACCTTC	CASSESDTWDGYTF
TRBV5-6	NA	TRBJ1-3	NA	TGTGCCAGCAGCTTGGTGGGCAGTCGCTCTGGAAACACCATATATTTT	CASSLVGSRSGNTIYF
TRBV27	TRBD2	TRBJ2-1	NA	TGTGCCAGCAGTTTAGCACTAGCGGGAGGGTCCCCCTACAATGAGCAGTTCTTC	CASSLALAGGSPYNEQFF
TRBV27	NA	TRBJ2-2	once	TGTGCCAGCAGTTTATCGCGACGGGGTAGCGCCGGGGAGCTGTTTTTT	CASSLSRRGSAGELFF
TRBV4-3	TRBD1	TRBJ2-6	medium-sized	TGCGCCAGCAGCCAAGCGGGACAGTCTGGGGCCAACGTCCTGACTTTC	CASSQAGQSGANVLTF
TRBV7-2	NA	TRBJ2-4	NA	TGTGCCAGCAGCTTAGGGACAGAGAACATTCAGTACTTC	CASSLGTENIQYF
TRBV10-3	TRBD2	TRBJ2-3	NA	TGTGCCATCTCGACTAGCGGGGGATCTAGCACAGATACGCAGTATTTT	CAISTSGGSSTDTQYF
TRBV5-1	TRBD2	TRBJ2-1	NA	TGCGCCAGCGGCCTAGCGGGAGTGGATGAGCAGTTCTTC	CASGLAGVDEQFF
TRBV6-5	NA	TRBJ2-1	NA	TGTGCCAGCTATCCAACTACTAGTTCCTACAATGAGCAGTTCTTC	CASYPTTSSYNEQFF
TRBV7-8	TRBD1	TRBJ1-1	once	TGTGCCAGCAGCAAGACAGGGACGAGAGACACTGAAGCTTTCTTT	CASSKTGTRDTEAFF
TRBV5-1	TRBD2	TRBJ2-7	NA	TGCGCCAGCAGCTCTGGACTAGCGGGAGGATGGGGAGAGCAGTACTTC	CASSSGLAGGWGEQYF